These 22 T cell receptor beta chains share one sample of origin, sequenced in a study of cytomegalovirus exposure and HLA in healthy donors. PCR primers comprised 60 Vbeta and 13 Jbeta primers. TCRdb's table, derived via immunoSEQ multiplex PCR, lists solely in-frame clones and lacks some. The sample holds roughly 180,000 clones, just over 75% seen once. Sequencing was done on a sample of PBMCs. These receptors all stem from a woman aged 55-69 years in good health and CMV-seropositive.

This clone turned up a few times. One end of the junction fails to match germline, which may point to a read error. The chain is built from TRBV7-2 and TRBJ2-4, with TRBD2 as a possible D gene (6 bases). Looked up from germline, CDR1 is SGHTA and CDR2 is FQGNSA. The CDR3 sequence is 15 residues long. CDR3 protein: CASSSWDSSSNSQYF. In nucleotides, the CDR3 is TGTGCCAGCAGTTCTTGGGACTCCAGTTCGAACAGTCAGTACTTC.

This clone was recorded only once. This chain connects TRBV25-1 to TRBJ2-2, with D perhaps TRBD2 (6 bases). V was cut by 2 bases and J by 4 bases, with 17 bases left in between. Looked up from germline, CDR1 is MGHDK and CDR2 is SYGVNS. CDR3 length equals 17 residues. CDR3 sequence (DNA): TGTGCCAGCAGTGAACCCACCGGGAGAGGGAGCACCGGGGAGCTGTTTTTT. This encodes CASSEPTGRGSTGELFF.

This chain uses TRBV5-1 with TRBJ2-3; no reliable D call. CDR1 and CDR2 (germline): SGHRS, YFSETQ. The CDR3 runs 11 residues. Trimming shortened V by 4 bases and J by 2 bases, and 2 bases separated the two germline ends. As DNA, the CDR3 is TGCGCCAGCAGCCTCACAGATACGCAGTATTTT. Protein sequence: CASSLTDTQYF. Variable domain in full (rest from reference TRBV5-1 and TRBJ2-3): KAGVTQTPRYLIKTRGQQVTLSCSPISGHRSVSWYQQTPGQGLQFLFEYFSETQRNKGNFPGRFSGRQFSNSRSEMNVSTLELGDSALYLCASSLTDTQYFGPGTRLTVL.

The V call is TRBV6-1, the J call TRBJ2-5, with 7 bases aligning to TRBD2. The better agreement between TRBJ2-7 and the DNA end casts doubt on the J call. Germline loops: CDR1 MNHNS, CDR2 SASEGT. This CDR3 region has 14 residues. The CDR3 nucleotides are TGTGCCAGCAGGCTACGGACTAGTTCCTACGAGCAGTACTTC. It yields the protein CASRLRTSSYEQYF.

This chain uses TRBV7-8 with TRBJ2-7; perhaps TRBD2 as D (5 bases). From germline, CDR1 is SGHVS and CDR2 FQNEAQ. There are 14 residues in the CDR3. The ends were cut back, 1 base at V and 0 bases at J, with 7 bases in the middle. CDR3 region: CASSLGLNSYEQYF. The CDR3 nucleotides are TGTGCCAGCAGCTTAGGACTAAACTCCTACGAGCAGTACTTC.

Only one count was recorded for this clone. Within the sample, other DNA sequences also encode this same CDR3. The CDR3 coding sequence is TGTGCCAGTAGTATAGCCCCGGGGGGGAACACTGAAGCTTTCTTT. This codes for CASSIAPGGNTEAFF. The chain is built from TRBV19 and TRBJ1-1, with a tentative D call TRBD1 (5 bases). The germline CDR1 and CDR2 sequences are LNHDA and SQIVND (reference sequence). This CDR3 contains 15 residues. V was trimmed by 1 base and J by 1 base, leaving 10 bases between them.

CDR3: CASRTPGLVASETQYF. The CDR3 coding sequence is TGTGCCAGCAGGACCCCGGGACTAGTTGCTTCGGAGACCCAGTACTTC. The V gene is TRBV2, the J gene TRBJ2-5; TRBD2 matches at 8 bases. Germline V gene sequence: CDR1 SNHLY, CDR2 FYNNEI. Trimming at V came to 6 bases and at J to 5 bases, leaving 14 bases not matched to a gene. The CDR3 runs 16 residues.

V gene TRBV10-3 combines with J gene TRBJ1-6, with a tentative D call TRBD1 (6 bases). The V gene lost 7 bases and the J gene lost 10 bases, with 11 bases spanning the gap. The CDR3 sequence is 12 residues long. Per germline, CDR1 ENHRY and CDR2 SYGVKD. The CDR3 sequence is CAITQQGSPLHF. CDR3 DNA: TGTGCCATCACTCAACAGGGATCACCCCTCCACTTT.

V is TRBV9 and J is TRBJ2-2; 11 positions agree with TRBD2. Germline loops: CDR1 SGDLS, CDR2 YYNGEE. The CDR3 is made up of 16 amino acids. With V trimmed by 1 base and J by 4 bases, 3 bases remained unmatched. Here the CDR3 DNA reads TGTGCCAGCAGCGTATTAGCGGGAGGGCCCACCGGGGAGCTGTTTTTT. Translated, it gives CASSVLAGGPTGELFF.

This chain joins TRBV5-4 and TRBJ2-3; possible D gene TRBD2, 7 bases. V lost 4 bases, J lost 10 bases, and 22 bases lay in between. CDR1 SGHNT and CDR2 YYREEE come from the germline V gene (reference sequence). The CDR3 extends over 15 amino acids. The CDR3: CASSEGLGGSVSQYF. The CDR3 DNA reads TGTGCCAGCAGCGAAGGACTAGGGGGGTCGGTGTCGCAGTATTTT.

V gene TRBV5-1 combines with J gene TRBJ1-5, with D possibly being TRBD1 (5 bases). CDR3 size: 14 residues. The germline V gene encodes CDR1 SGHRS and CDR2 YFSETQ. Trimming removed 4 bases from V and 6 bases from J, with 14 bases in between. Here the CDR3 DNA reads TGCGCCAGCAGCCCCGGAGGGGAGGCTCAGCCCCAGCATTTT. Translation: CASSPGGEAQPQHF.

The chain combines TRBV5-4 with TRBJ1-2; 9 nucleotides line up with TRBD1. Germline assignment: CDR1 SGHNT and CDR2 YYREEE (reference sequence). CDR3 length: 15 amino acids. The junction had 10 bases not matched to a gene; V was cut back by 4 bases and J by 6 bases. In DNA, the CDR3 is TGTGCCAGCAGCCCCGGACAGGGGAAACTAAATGGCTACACCTTC. It translates to CASSPGQGKLNGYTF.

This clone has only a few counts. This sequence joins TRBV2 and TRBJ1-1; possibly TRBD1 for D (6 bases). This CDR3 comprises 12 residues. CDR1 and CDR2 from the germline V gene are SNHLY and FYNNEI. V was clipped by 7 bases and J by 7 bases, with 13 bases between them. CDR3 nucleotides: TGTGCCAGCATGCTAGACAGGCATGAAGCTTTCTTT. Protein: CASMLDRHEAFF.

The rearrangement uses TRBV4-2 and TRBJ1-5; TRBD1 is a possible D gene (5 bases). Germline V gene data show CDR1 as LGHNA and CDR2 as YNFKEQ. The length of the CDR3 is 15 residues. V lost 0 bases and J lost 7, with 13 bases in between. Written as DNA, the CDR3 is TGTGCCAGCAGCCAAGACGGGGGGGAAAACCAGCCCCAGCATTTT. Residues: CASSQDGGENQPQHF.

CDR3 DNA sequence: TGTGCCAGCAGCTTTACGGAACTCGCGGGAGGGGAGACCCAGTACTTC. Translating it yields CASSFTELAGGETQYF. The chain combines TRBV7-2 with TRBJ2-5, with 9 positions matching TRBD2. The germline V gene encodes CDR1 SGHTA and CDR2 FQGNSA. CDR3 length equals 16 residues. V lost 3 bases and J lost 5; bases outside the gene matches: 10.

The chain links TRBV11-2 to TRBJ2-3, with D perhaps TRBD1 (6 bases). Trimming left V 5 bases short and J 6 bases short, with 21 bases between. Germline V CDR1 and CDR2: SGHAT, FQNNGV. CDR3 length: 16 amino acids. CDR3 DNA: TGTGCCAGCAGCCTAGGGGTTCAGGGGCCGAGGGATACGCAGTATTTT. The encoded protein is CASSLGVQGPRDTQYF.

The chain has TRBV28 and TRBJ1-5; no clear D. The V and J ends lost 2 bases and 7 bases respectively, with 21 bases between them. The CDR3 is 17 amino acids. The germline V gene has CDR1 MDHEN and CDR2 SYDVKM. The CDR3 region has the DNA TGTGCCAGCAGTTTACCCGCCCTGAGGTCCAGCGAACAGCCCCAGCATTTT. Its translation is CASSLPALRSSEQPQHF.

The V call is TRBV18, the J call TRBJ1-3; TRBD1 agrees at 9 bases. J was trimmed by 0 bases and V by 3 bases; bases with no gene match: 9. CDR3 length: 18 amino acids. Germline V gene data show CDR1 as KGHSH and CDR2 as LQKENI. CDR3 coding DNA: TGTGCCAGCTCACCTAGGACAGGGGCGACTTACTCTGGAAACACCATATATTTT. Its translation: CASSPRTGATYSGNTIYF. The variable domain in full, completed from reference TRBV18 and TRBJ1-3, reads NAGVMQNPRHLVRRRGQEARLRCSPMKGHSHVYWYRQLPEEGLKFMVYLQKENIIDESGMPKERFSAEFPKEGPSILRIQQVVRGDSAAYFCASSPRTGATYSGNTIYFGEGSWLTVV.

The chain links TRBV19 to TRBJ2-7, with 9 bases fitting TRBD1. Per germline, CDR1 LNHDA and CDR2 SQIVND (reference sequence). This CDR3 has 15 residues. The V gene end was trimmed by 7 bases and the J gene end by 0 bases; junction bases not matched to a gene: 7. The DNA for the CDR3 is TGTGCCAGTAAATACGGACAGGGGCCCTCCTACGAGCAGTACTTC. It codes for CASKYGQGPSYEQYF.

The chain joins TRBV5-8 to TRBJ2-7; the D gene is possibly TRBD2 (6 bases). Trimming pared 2 bases from V and 2 bases from J, leaving 26 bases between. Per the germline V gene, CDR1 is SGHTS and CDR2 is YDEGEE. The CDR3 consists of 19 residues. DNA of the CDR3: TGTGCCAGCAGCTTTTTCCAATGGCGGGGTGGAGCCAGAACCTACGAGCAGTACTTC. This sequence encodes CASSFFQWRGGARTYEQYF.

This clone appeared once. This chain joins TRBV7-9 and TRBJ2-7, with 8 bases that match TRBD2. With V trimmed by 5 bases and J by 4 bases, 10 bases remained unmatched. The CDR3 totals 15 residues. Germline V CDR1 and CDR2: SEHNR, FQNEAQ (reference sequence). This chain's CDR3 is CASSPGGGPSYEQYF. The CDR3, as DNA: TGTGCCAGCAGCCCGGGAGGGGGGCCCTCTTACGAGCAGTACTTC.

This rearrangement joins TRBV4-1 to TRBJ2-7; D possibly corresponds to TRBD1 (5 bases). CDR3 size: 12 residues. Germline V lookup: CDR1 MGHRA, CDR2 YSYEKL. Trimming removed 2 bases at V and 5 bases at J, with 7 bases between. This CDR3 reads CASSQSGNEQYF. DNA of the CDR3: TGCGCCAGCAGCCAATCAGGGAACGAGCAGTACTTC.